This T cell receptor (beta chain) originates from a study of blood T cell repertoires in COVID-19. In the study overall: T cells, B-cell-depleted T cells, or PBMCs provided the cDNA or gDNA that served as material.

Only a few counts were recorded for this clone. Clones were sequenced by immunoSEQ multiplex PCR, and TCRdb holds only the in-frame ones, with some missing. This sample yields over 85,000 clones, of which about nine tenths are seen a single time; 1.1% belongs to the top ten. The germline V and J ends were trimmed by 7 bases and 7 bases, with 11 bases remaining between them. Germline-derived CDR1 and CDR2 are MDHEN and SYDVKM. This CDR3 is 12 amino acids long. Specimen: peripheral blood. The clonotype was recovered from a human donor in a cohort sampled during active COVID-19. This chain joins TRBV28 and TRBJ1-5; D is uncertain. This CDR3 reads CASKGGLQPQHF. In DNA, the CDR3 is TGTGCCAGCAAAGGAGGGCTCCAGCCCCAGCATTTT.